This is a list of T cell receptor beta chains from one sample in a study of CD8 T cells in Susac syndrome. A single record per CDR3 protein comes from TCRdb applying MiXCR to the immunoSEQ multiplex PCR reads. The data contain around 300,000 distinct CDR3 sequences, roughly nine tenths of them seen just once; the ten biggest clones take up roughly 0.064%. The sequenced sample was CD4+ T cells from PBMCs. These receptors came from a human donor with multiple sclerosis. The CDR3 runs from the conserved cysteine through the conserved F or W. The order of the fields is CDR3 protein, CDR3 DNA, D gene, clone size, J gene, V gene. The D gene is left open where the match is weak. The listing skips clone size in some rows; elsewhere it reads once, few, many or a size class.

CDR3aa: CASSLGGTGAQGYTF; CDR3nt: TGCGCCAGCAGCTTGGGGGGGACGGGGGCGCAAGGCTACACCTTC; d_gene: .; abundance: .; j_gene: TRBJ1-2; v_gene: TRBV5-1
CDR3aa: CASSSPEGPRGINIQYF; CDR3nt: TGTGCCAGCAGCTCCCCGGAAGGACCCCGGGGTATAAACATTCAGTACTTC; d_gene: .; abundance: .; j_gene: TRBJ2-4; v_gene: TRBV7-2
CDR3aa: CASSELPGVIDGYTF; CDR3nt: TGTGCCAGCAGTGAACTACCGGGAGTGATTGATGGCTACACCTTC; d_gene: .; abundance: .; j_gene: TRBJ1-2; v_gene: TRBV2
CDR3aa: CSARGGTEYEKLFF; CDR3nt: TGCAGTGCTAGGGGTGGGACAGAGTATGAAAAACTGTTTTTT; d_gene: TRBD1; abundance: .; j_gene: TRBJ1-4; v_gene: TRBV20-1
CDR3aa: CASSAAPSYEQYF; CDR3nt: TGTGCCAGCAGTGCCGCTCCTTCCTACGAGCAGTACTTC; d_gene: .; abundance: .; j_gene: TRBJ2-7; v_gene: TRBV6-1
CDR3aa: CASSFVGVGGYTF; CDR3nt: TGTGCCAGCAGTTTCGTGGGGGTAGGAGGCTACACCTTC; d_gene: .; abundance: .; j_gene: TRBJ1-2; v_gene: TRBV12-3/TRBV12-4
CDR3aa: CASSDPQFGQTYTGELFF; CDR3nt: TGTGCCAGCAGTGATCCCCAGTTCGGACAGACCTACACCGGGGAGCTGTTTTTT; d_gene: .; abundance: .; j_gene: TRBJ2-2; v_gene: TRBV6-1
CDR3aa: CASSFGEAGGPTDTQYF; CDR3nt: TGTGCCAGCAGCTTCGGCGAAGCGGGAGGGCCAACAGATACGCAGTATTTT; d_gene: TRBD2; abundance: .; j_gene: TRBJ2-3; v_gene: TRBV7-2
CDR3aa: CSARAHVGTHEQYF; CDR3nt: TGCAGTGCTAGAGCCCACGTAGGAACCCACGAGCAGTACTTC; d_gene: .; abundance: .; j_gene: TRBJ2-7; v_gene: TRBV20-1
CDR3aa: CASSHGGLAGEVGQFF; CDR3nt: TGCGCCAGCAGCCACGGGGGACTAGCGGGAGAGGTGGGGCAGTTCTTC; d_gene: TRBD2; abundance: once; j_gene: TRBJ2-1; v_gene: TRBV4-1
CDR3aa: CSVVVGSYTGELFF; CDR3nt: TGCAGCGTAGTCGTCGGGAGCTATACCGGGGAGCTGTTTTTT; d_gene: .; abundance: .; j_gene: TRBJ2-2; v_gene: TRBV29-1
CDR3aa: CASSTTGGFPGELFF; CDR3nt: TGTGCCAGCAGCACGACAGGGGGGTTTCCCGGGGAGCTGTTTTTT; d_gene: TRBD1; abundance: few; j_gene: TRBJ2-2; v_gene: TRBV12-3/TRBV12-4
CDR3aa: CASSFTGTGITDTQYF; CDR3nt: TGTGCCAGCAGCTTCACCGGGACAGGGATCACAGATACGCAGTATTTT; d_gene: TRBD1; abundance: once; j_gene: TRBJ2-3; v_gene: TRBV7-2
CDR3aa: CASSFPEGFSEQYF; CDR3nt: TGTGCCAGCAGTTTCCCAGAGGGGTTCTCCGAGCAGTACTTC; d_gene: .; abundance: .; j_gene: TRBJ2-7; v_gene: TRBV6-2/TRBV6-3
CDR3aa: CSVEKGRETQYF; CDR3nt: TGCAGCGTTGAAAAGGGGCGGGAGACCCAGTACTTC; d_gene: .; abundance: .; j_gene: TRBJ2-5; v_gene: TRBV29-1
CDR3aa: CAISRTSGNDEQFF; CDR3nt: TGTGCCATCAGTAGGACTAGCGGGAATGATGAGCAGTTCTTC; d_gene: TRBD2; abundance: .; j_gene: TRBJ2-1; v_gene: TRBV10-3
CDR3aa: CAWSGGGTSYEQYF; CDR3nt: TGTGCCTGGAGTGGCGGGGGCACCTCCTACGAGCAGTACTTC; d_gene: .; abundance: .; j_gene: TRBJ2-7; v_gene: TRBV30
CDR3aa: CASSLVTKQETQYF; CDR3nt: TGTGCCAGCAGTTTAGTGACTAAACAAGAGACCCAGTACTTC; d_gene: .; abundance: .; j_gene: TRBJ2-5; v_gene: TRBV12-3/TRBV12-4
CDR3aa: CASSSVGNTGELFF; CDR3nt: TGTGCCAGCAGCTCCGTGGGGAACACCGGGGAGCTGTTTTTT; d_gene: .; abundance: few; j_gene: TRBJ2-2; v_gene: TRBV11-3
CDR3aa: CASSSSPLSTDTQYF; CDR3nt: TGTGCCAGCAGCTCCTCCCCTTTGAGCACAGATACGCAGTATTTT; d_gene: .; abundance: .; j_gene: TRBJ2-3; v_gene: TRBV7-2
CDR3aa: CASSPLDGFSSYEQYF; CDR3nt: TGTGCCAGCAGCCCCCTAGACGGATTCAGCTCCTACGAGCAGTACTTC; d_gene: .; abundance: .; j_gene: TRBJ2-7; v_gene: TRBV9
CDR3aa: CASSEYLKTDTQYF; CDR3nt: TGTGCCAGCAGCGAATACCTAAAAACAGATACGCAGTATTTT; d_gene: .; abundance: once; j_gene: TRBJ2-3; v_gene: TRBV7-3
CDR3aa: CASSLYTGELFF; CDR3nt: TGTGCCAGCAGCCTCTACACCGGGGAGCTGTTTTTT; d_gene: .; abundance: .; j_gene: TRBJ2-2; v_gene: TRBV7-9
CDR3aa: CATSRGQGAHEQFF; CDR3nt: TGTGCCACCAGCAGGGGACAGGGGGCCCATGAGCAGTTCTTC; d_gene: TRBD1; abundance: .; j_gene: TRBJ2-1; v_gene: TRBV15
CDR3aa: CASSTNRGELFF; CDR3nt: TGTGCCAGCAGCACTAACAGGGGGGAACTGTTTTTT; d_gene: TRBD1; abundance: .; j_gene: TRBJ1-4; v_gene: TRBV7-9
CDR3aa: CAALAGPTDTQYF; CDR3nt: TGTGCCGCCCTAGCGGGCCCCACAGATACGCAGTATTTT; d_gene: TRBD2; abundance: .; j_gene: TRBJ2-3; v_gene: TRBV6-5
CDR3aa: CASSESERATGELFF; CDR3nt: TGTGCCAGCAGTGAATCGGAAAGAGCCACCGGGGAGCTGTTTTTT; d_gene: .; abundance: .; j_gene: TRBJ2-2; v_gene: TRBV25-1
CDR3aa: CASTTRLASNTGELFF; CDR3nt: TGCGCCAGCACCACGCGACTAGCGAGTAACACCGGGGAGCTGTTTTTT; d_gene: TRBD2; abundance: .; j_gene: TRBJ2-2; v_gene: TRBV5-1
CDR3aa: CASSPRRGLDTQYF; CDR3nt: TGCGCCAGCAGCCCCCGGCGGGGTCTAGATACGCAGTATTTT; d_gene: .; abundance: .; j_gene: TRBJ2-3; v_gene: TRBV4-1
CDR3aa: CSARGLAGGPSNEQFF; CDR3nt: TGCAGTGCTAGAGGACTAGCGGGAGGCCCCTCCAATGAGCAGTTCTTC; d_gene: TRBD2; abundance: .; j_gene: TRBJ2-1; v_gene: TRBV20-1
CDR3aa: CASSLARQSNTGELFF; CDR3nt: TGTGCCAGCAGCTTAGCAAGGCAGTCGAACACCGGGGAGCTGTTTTTT; d_gene: .; abundance: .; j_gene: TRBJ2-2; v_gene: TRBV7-9
CDR3aa: CSGLLRVGIQYF; CDR3nt: TGCAGTGGGTTACTCAGGGTCGGGATTCAGTACTTC; d_gene: .; abundance: .; j_gene: TRBJ2-4; v_gene: TRBV20-1
CDR3aa: CASSQAPGGIQYF; CDR3nt: TGTGCCAGCAGCCAAGCACCGGGGGGCATTCAGTACTTC; d_gene: TRBD2; abundance: .; j_gene: TRBJ2-4; v_gene: TRBV3-1
CDR3aa: CASSPELSNYGYTF; CDR3nt: TGCGCCAGCAGCCCGGAACTTTCTAACTATGGCTACACCTTC; d_gene: .; abundance: once; j_gene: TRBJ1-2; v_gene: TRBV5-1